The clone carrying this T cell receptor beta chain was seen once. The source of the sample is a study of blood T cell repertoires in COVID-19. Data came from immunoSEQ multiplex PCR; TCRdb stores just in-frame clones and leaves some out. The sample includes some 150,000 clones, 84% seen only once; the top ten take over 2%. Sequenced input: peripheral blood. The receptor was isolated from a man in his sixties or seventies with acute or convalescent COVID-19.

The CDR3 nucleotides read TGTGCCAGCAGCAAAGGAGGAAGCTATGGCTACACCTTC. Its translation is CASSKGGSYGYTF. This chain uses TRBV21-1 with TRBJ1-2. TRBV21-1 is reported as a pseudogene. The CDR3 has 13 residues.